The 26 T cell receptor beta chains listed next were all sequenced from one sample in a study of T cell responses to AZD1222 COVID-19 vaccine. Profiling relied on immunoSEQ multiplex PCR, and the TCRdb table lists in-frame clones only, not all of them. Seen here are some 180,000 clones, roughly 93% observed once, and the top ten hold roughly 1%. Material: peripheral blood, obtained 28 days after the second dose of the MenACWY control vaccine. These receptors were collected from an adult who received the MenACWY meningococcal vaccine as a control.

In its sample, this clone was seen once. V is TRBV5-1 and J is TRBJ1-4; D gene unclear. The CDR3 is made up of 14 amino acids. Germline values: CDR1 SGHRS, CDR2 YFSETQ. Trimming pared 1 base from V and 5 bases from J, leaving 9 bases between. The CDR3 DNA reads TGCGCCAGCAGCTTGTCACTGGGGAATGAAAAACTGTTTTTT. It yields the protein CASSLSLGNEKLFF.

A single count supports this clone. This chain joins TRBV6-5 and TRBJ1-3; 9 bases are shared with TRBD1. Germline lookup yields CDR1 MNHEY and CDR2 SVGAGI. V shed 6 bases and J 3 bases; nucleotides not matched to a gene: 6. The CDR3 runs 15 residues. CDR3 loop: CASRYRGQGGNTIYF. For the CDR3, the DNA is TGTGCCAGCAGGTACAGGGGGCAAGGTGGAAACACCATATATTTT.

This chain connects TRBV7-2 to TRBJ1-1; no reliable D call. CDR1 is SGHTA and CDR2 is FQGNSA in the germline V gene. Trimming pared 2 bases from V and 1 base from J, leaving 11 bases between. CDR3 size: 15 residues. The CDR3 loop is CASSLSWVKNTEAFF. The CDR3 bases are TGTGCCAGCAGCTTAAGTTGGGTCAAGAACACTGAAGCTTTCTTT. Drawing the rest from reference TRBV7-2 and TRBJ1-1, the complete variable domain is GAGVSQSPSNKVTEKGKDVELRCDPISGHTALYWYRQSLGQGLEFLIYFQGNSAPDKSGLPSDRFSAERTGGSVSTLTIQRTQQEDSAVYLCASSLSWVKNTEAFFGQGTRLTVV.

This sequence joins TRBV4-3 and TRBJ1-3; D is unresolved. The CDR3 is made up of 16 amino acids. Germline values: CDR1 LGHNA, CDR2 YSLEER. V lost 1 base, J lost 0 bases, and 10 bases lay in between. The CDR3 reads CASSQVTVASGNTIYF. The CDR3 DNA follows: TGCGCCAGCAGCCAAGTGACGGTGGCCTCTGGAAACACCATATATTTT.

V is TRBV12-3 or TRBV12-4 and J is TRBJ1-2; 12 bases map to TRBD1. The CDR3 length is 13 residues. Trimming cost V 5 bases and J 7 bases; bases outside gene matches: 2. The CDR3 sequence: CASSMGQGAGYTF. In DNA form, the CDR3 reads TGTGCCAGCAGTATGGGACAGGGGGCTGGCTACACCTTC.

The V and J genes are TRBV19 and TRBJ1-4; D may be TRBD1 (5 bases). The germline V and J ends were trimmed by 9 bases and 8 bases, with 19 bases remaining between them. CDR1 LNHDA and CDR2 SQIVND come from the germline V gene (reference sequence). The CDR3 is 14 amino acids. CDR3 DNA sequence: TGTGCCAGCCGCCCGGGGCAGGGCCGAGAAAAACTGTTTTTT. It yields the protein CASRPGQGREKLFF.

V usage is TRBV7-9 and J usage is TRBJ1-6, with D possibly being TRBD1 (5 bases). V was trimmed by 1 base and J by 9 bases, leaving 16 bases between them. The CDR3 is 16 residues long. From germline, CDR1 is SEHNR and CDR2 FQNEAQ (reference sequence). The CDR3 is CASSLDAGLVRSPLHF. Here the CDR3 DNA reads TGTGCCAGCAGCTTAGACGCAGGGTTGGTACGTTCACCCCTCCACTTT.

This chain links TRBV12-5 with TRBJ2-4; no clear D gene. CDR1 and CDR2 from the germline V gene are LGHNT and FRNRAP. Deletions cut 3 bases from V and 7 bases from J, with 10 bases between. The CDR3 sequence is 13 residues long. CDR3 in amino acids: CASGFTLRNIQYF. The CDR3 region has the DNA TGTGCTAGTGGTTTTACCCTTCGGAACATTCAGTACTTC. Supplemented by reference TRBV12-5 and TRBJ2-4, the full variable domain reads DARVTQTPRHKVTEMGQEVTMRCQPILGHNTVFWYRQTMMQGLELLAYFRNRAPLDDSGMPKDRFSAEMPDATLATLKIQPSEPRDSAVYFCASGFTLRNIQYFGAGTRLSVL.

Turning to this clone: The same CDR3 arises from other DNA sequences in this sample as well. The chain employs TRBV11-2 and TRBJ1-2; D might be TRBD1 (5 bases). Trimming took off 5 bases at V and 2 bases at J, with 9 bases between the two ends. CDR3 length: 13 amino acids. Per germline, CDR1 SGHAT and CDR2 FQNNGV. CDR3 amino acids: CASSRDRNYGYTF. DNA of the CDR3: TGTGCCAGCAGCCGAGACAGAAACTATGGCTACACCTTC.

The chain links TRBV11-2 to TRBJ2-5; TRBD2 agrees at 15 bases. From germline, CDR1 is SGHAT and CDR2 FQNNGV. The CDR3 loop spans 18 amino acids. The ends lost 2 bases at V and 1 base at J; junction bases unmatched: 5. In DNA form, the CDR3 reads TGTGCCAGCAGCTTAATGTGGGGACTAGCGGGGGGCCAAGAGACCCAGTACTTC. Translation gives CASSLMWGLAGGQETQYF.

The chain uses TRBV6-5 and TRBJ2-4, with D tentatively TRBD1 (6 bases). CDR1 is MNHEY and CDR2 is SVGAGI in the germline V gene. The CDR3 loop spans 13 amino acids. V lost 10 bases and J lost 4, with 14 bases in between. CDR3 residues: CATSRGRKNIQYF. In nucleotides, the CDR3 is TGTGCCACATCCAGGGGCCGAAAAAACATTCAGTACTTC.

This clone was counted a single time. J is TRBJ2-1 and V is TRBV19; 7 bases fit TRBD2. V lost 3 bases to trimming and J lost 9 bases; unmatched junction nucleotides: 8. The CDR3 extends over 14 amino acids. Germline values: CDR1 LNHDA, CDR2 SQIVND (reference sequence). Here the CDR3 reads CASSMNEGRGEQFF. CDR3 bases: TGTGCCAGTAGTATGAACGAGGGGAGGGGTGAGCAGTTCTTC.

This CDR3 reads CASSRGMIAGGRGEQFF. The CDR3 coding sequence is TGTGCCAGCAGCCGAGGAATGATAGCGGGGGGGCGCGGTGAGCAGTTCTTC. The rearrangement uses TRBV3-1 (or the pseudogene TRBV3-2) and TRBJ2-1; 11 bases align to TRBD2. Losses at the gene ends were 4 bases for V and 9 bases for J; bases not matched to a gene: 14. Germline V gene data show CDR1 as LGHDT and CDR2 as YNNKEL (reference sequence). CDR3 length: 17 residues.

The chain employs TRBV2 and TRBJ1-4, with D possibly matching TRBD1 (5 bases). This CDR3 comprises 13 residues. V was trimmed by 9 bases and J by 4 bases, leaving 12 bases between them. Per germline, CDR1 SNHLY and CDR2 FYNNEI. DNA for the CDR3: TGTGCCAGTGGTGGGAGGGGTAATGAAAAACTGTTTTTT. This gives the protein CASGGRGNEKLFF.

There are a few counts of this clone. The V and J genes are TRBV11-2 and TRBJ1-5; D possibly corresponds to TRBD1 (5 bases). V was clipped by 5 bases and J by 2 bases, with 10 bases between them. Germline CDR1 and CDR2: SGHAT and FQNNGV. There are 14 residues in the CDR3. The CDR3 region has the DNA TGTGCCAGCAGCCCCGGGACCCGCAATCAGCCCCAGCATTTT. Residues: CASSPGTRNQPQHF.

This clone has a handful of counts. This chain uses TRBV6-5 with TRBJ1-4; 7 bases agree with TRBD1. The CDR3 is made up of 12 amino acids. Germline CDR1 reads MNHEY; CDR2 reads SVGAGI. Unmatched junction bases numbered 3, after V lost 4 bases and J lost 10 bases. CDR3: CASSSGGGKLFF. The CDR3 DNA is TGTGCCAGCAGTTCAGGGGGGGGAAAACTGTTTTTT.

This clone was seen just once. The chain combines TRBV7-2 with TRBJ1-2; the match to TRBD1 covers 8 bases. Germline V gene sequence: CDR1 SGHTA, CDR2 FQGNSA. CDR3 length equals 15 residues. Trimming removed 4 bases from V and 3 bases from J; junction bases left unmatched: 7. CDR3 sequence: CASSSGQGQYYGYTF. In DNA form, the CDR3 reads TGTGCCAGCAGCTCAGGACAGGGCCAGTACTATGGCTACACCTTC.

The chain links TRBV5-5 to TRBJ1-5, with no clear D. From germline, CDR1 is SGHKS and CDR2 YYEKEE (reference sequence). The CDR3 covers 15 residues. Trimming took off 0 bases at V and 5 bases at J, with 12 bases between the two ends. The CDR3 DNA follows: TGTGCCAGCAGCTTGGATTTGGGGATTTATCAGCCCCAGCATTTT. It is translated as CASSLDLGIYQPQHF.

This clone was recorded once. The gene calls are TRBV10-3 and TRBJ1-5, with TRBD1 as a possible D gene (5 bases). V lost 2 bases and J lost 0, with 17 bases in between. From germline, CDR1 is ENHRY and CDR2 SYGVKD. The CDR3 consists of 18 residues. CDR3 protein: CAISERRVLGLSNQPQHF. For the CDR3, the DNA is TGTGCCATCAGTGAGCGGCGGGTCCTGGGACTTAGCAATCAGCCCCAGCATTTT.

V is TRBV3-1 (or the pseudogene TRBV3-2) and J is TRBJ2-1; unclear D gene. Germline values: CDR1 LGHDT, CDR2 YNNKEL (reference sequence). Trimming pared 0 bases from V and 4 bases from J, leaving 7 bases between. The CDR3 sequence is 14 residues long. The CDR3 reads CASSQEHTYNEQFF. The CDR3 DNA is TGTGCCAGCAGCCAAGAGCACACGTACAATGAGCAGTTCTTC.

V is TRBV11-3 and J is TRBJ2-3, with 9 nucleotides matching TRBD2. Germline CDR1 is SGHNT and CDR2 is YENEEA. V lost 1 base to trimming and J lost 3 bases; unmatched junction nucleotides: 5. The CDR3 is 16 residues long. The CDR3 region is CASSLVAGGRTDTQYF. The CDR3 nucleotides are TGTGCCAGCAGCTTAGTTGCGGGGGGGCGGACAGATACGCAGTATTTT.

The V call is TRBV2, the J call TRBJ2-7; D remains unclear. The CDR3 has 14 residues. V was cut by 2 bases and J by 2 bases, with 10 bases left in between. Germline CDR1 reads SNHLY; CDR2 reads FYNNEI. The DNA for the CDR3 is TGTGCCAGCAGTGAACGGCAACCTGCCTACGAGCAGTACTTC. Protein: CASSERQPAYEQYF.

The chain recombines TRBV7-2 with TRBJ2-2, with TRBD2 as a possible D gene (5 bases). From germline, CDR1 is SGHTA and CDR2 FQGNSA. CDR3 size: 16 residues. The V end lost 1 base, the J end lost 5 bases, and 14 bases lay between the germline ends. CDR3 amino acids: CASSLVGGSRTGELFF. The CDR3 DNA is TGTGCCAGCAGCTTAGTCGGCGGGTCTAGGACCGGGGAGCTGTTTTTT.

The V gene is TRBV19, the J gene TRBJ1-3; D may be TRBD1 (5 bases). CDR3 length: 16 amino acids. Germline V gene data show CDR1 as LNHDA and CDR2 as SQIVND (reference sequence). V gave up 6 bases and J gave up 0 bases, with 15 bases separating them. The CDR3 protein is CASRAGLRSSGNTIYF. The DNA of the CDR3 is TGTGCCAGTAGAGCGGGACTCCGGAGCTCTGGAAACACCATATATTTT.

The V call is TRBV7-2, the J call TRBJ1-5, with 7 bases fitting TRBD1. The V gene end was trimmed by 2 bases and the J gene end by 4 bases; junction bases not matched to a gene: 2. The V gene's germline CDR1 is SGHTA and CDR2 FQGNSA. The CDR3 consists of 14 residues. The CDR3 nucleotides are TGTGCCAGCAGCTTAACAGGGGCAAATCAGCCCCAGCATTTT. Translating it yields CASSLTGANQPQHF.

The chain joins TRBV3-1 (or the pseudogene TRBV3-2) to TRBJ1-1; D is uncertain. Germline lookup yields CDR1 LGHDT and CDR2 YNNKEL (reference sequence). The CDR3 runs to 14 residues. The V end was cut by 6 bases, the J end by 3 bases, with 14 bases between. The CDR3: CASSHSRRHTEAFF. CDR3 coding DNA: TGTGCCAGCAGTCACTCCCGTCGGCACACTGAAGCTTTCTTT.